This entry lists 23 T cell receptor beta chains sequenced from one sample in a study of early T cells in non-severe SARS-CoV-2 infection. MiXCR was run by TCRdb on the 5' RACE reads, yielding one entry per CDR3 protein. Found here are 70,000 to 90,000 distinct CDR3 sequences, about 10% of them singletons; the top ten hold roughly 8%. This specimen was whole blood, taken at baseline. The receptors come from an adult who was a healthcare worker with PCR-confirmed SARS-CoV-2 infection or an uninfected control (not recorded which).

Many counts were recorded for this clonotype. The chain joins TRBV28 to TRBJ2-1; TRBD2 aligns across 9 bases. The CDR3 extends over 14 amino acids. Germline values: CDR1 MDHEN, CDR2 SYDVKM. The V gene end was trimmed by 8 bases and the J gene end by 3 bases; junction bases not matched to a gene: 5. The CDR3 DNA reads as TGTGCCAGCCACAATAGCGGGAGCTACAATGAGCAGTTCTTC. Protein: CASHNSGSYNEQFF.

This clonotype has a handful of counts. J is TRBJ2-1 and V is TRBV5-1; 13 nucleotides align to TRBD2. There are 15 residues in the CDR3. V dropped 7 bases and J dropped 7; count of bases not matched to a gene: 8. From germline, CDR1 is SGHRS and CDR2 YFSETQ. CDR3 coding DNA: TGCGCCAGCCTTAAAGGACTAGCGGGAGAGAATGAGCAGTTCTTC. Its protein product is CASLKGLAGENEQFF.

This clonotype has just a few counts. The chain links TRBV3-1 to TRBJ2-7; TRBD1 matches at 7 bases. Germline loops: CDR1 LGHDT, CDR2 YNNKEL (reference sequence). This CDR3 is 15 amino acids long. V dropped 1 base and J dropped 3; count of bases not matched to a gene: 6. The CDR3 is CASSQARDSFYEQYF. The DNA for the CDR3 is TGTGCCAGCAGCCAAGCCAGGGACAGCTTCTACGAGCAGTACTTC.

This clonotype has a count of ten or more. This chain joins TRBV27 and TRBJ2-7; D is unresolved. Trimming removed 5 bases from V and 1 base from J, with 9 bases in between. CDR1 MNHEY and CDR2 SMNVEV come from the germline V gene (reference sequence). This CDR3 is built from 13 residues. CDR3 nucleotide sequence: TGTGCCAGCAGTCCCCGACCTTCCTACGAGCAGTACTTC. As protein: CASSPRPSYEQYF.

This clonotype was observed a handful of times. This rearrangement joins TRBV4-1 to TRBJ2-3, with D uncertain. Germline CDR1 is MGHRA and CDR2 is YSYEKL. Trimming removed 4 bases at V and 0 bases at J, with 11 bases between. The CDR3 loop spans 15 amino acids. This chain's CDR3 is CASSLQSGSTDTQYF. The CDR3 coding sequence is TGCGCCAGCAGCCTCCAATCAGGTAGCACAGATACGCAGTATTTT.

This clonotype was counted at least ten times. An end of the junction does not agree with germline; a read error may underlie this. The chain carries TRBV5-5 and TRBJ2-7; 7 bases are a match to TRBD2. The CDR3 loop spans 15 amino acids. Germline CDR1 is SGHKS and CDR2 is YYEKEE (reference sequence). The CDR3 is CASSLLAGHPSGRHF. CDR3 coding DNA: TGTGCCAGCAGCTTGTTAGCGGGCCACCCTAGCGGTCGTCACTTC.

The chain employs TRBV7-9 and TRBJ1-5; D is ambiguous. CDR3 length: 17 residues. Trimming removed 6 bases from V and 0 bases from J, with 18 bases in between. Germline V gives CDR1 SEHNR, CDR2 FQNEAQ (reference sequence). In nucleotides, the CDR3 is TGTGCCAGCAGTCCCACACCGACACCTTATAGCAATCAGCCCCAGCATTTT. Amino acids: CASSPTPTPYSNQPQHF.

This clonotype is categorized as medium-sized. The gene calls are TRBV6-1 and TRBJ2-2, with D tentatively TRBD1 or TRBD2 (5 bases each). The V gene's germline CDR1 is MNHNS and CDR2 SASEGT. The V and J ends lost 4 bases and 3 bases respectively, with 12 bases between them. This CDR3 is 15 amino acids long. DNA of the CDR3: TGTGCCAGCAGTGGCCGGGACGGGGACACCGGGGAGCTGTTTTTT. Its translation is CASSGRDGDTGELFF.

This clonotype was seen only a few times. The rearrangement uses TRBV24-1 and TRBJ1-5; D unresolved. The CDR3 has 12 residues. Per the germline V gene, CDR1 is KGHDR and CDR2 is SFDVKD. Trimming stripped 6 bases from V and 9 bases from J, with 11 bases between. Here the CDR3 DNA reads TGTGCCACCAGTAAGGGTAATTCGCCCCAGCATTTT. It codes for CATSKGNSPQHF.

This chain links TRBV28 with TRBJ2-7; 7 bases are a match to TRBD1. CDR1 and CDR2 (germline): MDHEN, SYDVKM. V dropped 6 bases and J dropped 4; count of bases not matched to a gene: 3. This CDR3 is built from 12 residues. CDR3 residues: CASSHRGYEQYF. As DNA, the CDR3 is TGTGCCAGCAGCCACAGGGGTTACGAGCAGTACTTC. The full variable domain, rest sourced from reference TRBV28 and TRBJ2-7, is DVKVTQSSRYLVKRTGEKVFLECVQDMDHENMFWYRQDPGLGLRLIYFSYDVKMKEKGDIPEGYSVSREKKERFSLILESASTNQTSMYLCASSHRGYEQYFGPGTRLTVT.

The CDR3 reads CASSLSGLAGGYEQYF. CDR3 in DNA: TGTGCCAGCAGTCTTTCGGGACTAGCGGGAGGGTACGAGCAGTACTTC. The chain joins TRBV27 to TRBJ2-7, with 16 bases aligning to TRBD2. The CDR3 is 16 residues long. Germline V gene data show CDR1 as MNHEY and CDR2 as SMNVEV (reference sequence). With V trimmed by 5 bases and J by 4 bases, 5 bases remained unmatched.

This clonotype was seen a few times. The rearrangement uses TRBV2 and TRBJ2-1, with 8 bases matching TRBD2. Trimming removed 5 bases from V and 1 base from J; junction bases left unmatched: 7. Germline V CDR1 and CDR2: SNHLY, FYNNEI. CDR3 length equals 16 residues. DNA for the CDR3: TGTGCCAGCAGTTTTGGACTAGCTGTTTCCTACAATGAGCAGTTCTTC. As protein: CASSFGLAVSYNEQFF.

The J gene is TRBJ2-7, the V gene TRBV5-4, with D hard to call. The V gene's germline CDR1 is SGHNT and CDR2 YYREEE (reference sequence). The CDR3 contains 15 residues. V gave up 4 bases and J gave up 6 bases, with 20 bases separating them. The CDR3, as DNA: TGTGCCAGCAGCCAAGCCAGCGACGGGCCTGGCGAGCAGTACTTC. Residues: CASSQASDGPGEQYF.

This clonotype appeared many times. The CDR3, as DNA: TGCGCCAGCAGCTCCGACCTCCACTCTGGGGCCAACGTCCTGACTTTC. Its protein is CASSSDLHSGANVLTF. This chain joins TRBV5-1 and TRBJ2-6; D is unclear. The germline V and J ends were trimmed by 3 bases and 0 bases, with 10 bases remaining between them. Germline V gene data show CDR1 as SGHRS and CDR2 as YFSETQ. The CDR3 is made up of 16 amino acids. The full variable domain, completed using reference TRBV5-1 and TRBJ2-6, is KAGVTQTPRYLIKTRGQQVTLSCSPISGHRSVSWYQQTPGQGLQFLFEYFSETQRNKGNFPGRFSGRQFSNSRSEMNVSTLELGDSALYLCASSSDLHSGANVLTFGAGSRLTVL.

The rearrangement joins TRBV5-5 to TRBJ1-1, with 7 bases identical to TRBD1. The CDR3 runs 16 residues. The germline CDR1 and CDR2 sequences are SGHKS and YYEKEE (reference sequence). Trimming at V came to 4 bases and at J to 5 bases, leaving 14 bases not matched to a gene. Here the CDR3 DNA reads TGTGCCAGCAGCCCGGCAGGGGGAAGCTTAGGGACTGAAGCTTTCTTT. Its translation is CASSPAGGSLGTEAFF.

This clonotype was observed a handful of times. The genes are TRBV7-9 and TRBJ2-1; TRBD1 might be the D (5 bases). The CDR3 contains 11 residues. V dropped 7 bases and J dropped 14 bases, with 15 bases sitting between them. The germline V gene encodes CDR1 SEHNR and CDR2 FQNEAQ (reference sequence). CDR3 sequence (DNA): TGTGCCAGCATCGATGGGGCCTGGAAGTTCTTC. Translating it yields CASIDGAWKFF.

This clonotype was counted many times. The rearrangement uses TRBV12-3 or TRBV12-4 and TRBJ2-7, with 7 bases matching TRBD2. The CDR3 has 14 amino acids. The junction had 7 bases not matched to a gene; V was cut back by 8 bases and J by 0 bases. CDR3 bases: TGTGCCAGCGGGTCGAGCGGGACCTCCTACGAGCAGTACTTC. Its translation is CASGSSGTSYEQYF.

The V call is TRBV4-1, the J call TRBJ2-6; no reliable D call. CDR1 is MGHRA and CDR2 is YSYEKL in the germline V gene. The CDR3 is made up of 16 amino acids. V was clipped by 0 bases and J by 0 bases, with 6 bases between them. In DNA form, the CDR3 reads TGCGCCAGCAGCCAAGACAGGAGCTCTGGGGCCAACGTCCTGACTTTC. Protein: CASSQDRSSGANVLTF.

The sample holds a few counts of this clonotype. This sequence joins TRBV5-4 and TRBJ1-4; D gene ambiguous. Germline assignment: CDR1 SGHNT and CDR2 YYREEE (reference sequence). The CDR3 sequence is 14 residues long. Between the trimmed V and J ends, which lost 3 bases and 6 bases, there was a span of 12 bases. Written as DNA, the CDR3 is TGTGCCAGCAGCTGGGAGGCCTCGGATGAAAAACTGTTTTTT. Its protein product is CASSWEASDEKLFF.

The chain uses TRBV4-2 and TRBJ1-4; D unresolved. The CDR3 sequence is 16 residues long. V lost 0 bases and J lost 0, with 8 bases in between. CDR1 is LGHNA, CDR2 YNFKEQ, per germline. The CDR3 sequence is CASSQDPGSTNEKLFF. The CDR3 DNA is TGTGCCAGCAGCCAAGACCCGGGATCAACTAATGAAAAACTGTTTTTT.

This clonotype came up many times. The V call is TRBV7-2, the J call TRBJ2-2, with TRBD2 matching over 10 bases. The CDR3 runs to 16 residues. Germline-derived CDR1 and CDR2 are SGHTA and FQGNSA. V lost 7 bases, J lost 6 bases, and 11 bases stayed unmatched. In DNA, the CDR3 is TGTGCCAGCAACTCCAGGTCTACTAGCGGGGCCGGGGAGCTGTTTTTT. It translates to CASNSRSTSGAGELFF.

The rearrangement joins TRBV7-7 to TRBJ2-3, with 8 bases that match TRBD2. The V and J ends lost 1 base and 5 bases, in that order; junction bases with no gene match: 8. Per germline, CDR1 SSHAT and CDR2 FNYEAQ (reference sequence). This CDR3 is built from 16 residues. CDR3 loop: CASSLEMGLEEDTQYF. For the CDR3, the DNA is TGTGCCAGCAGCTTAGAGATGGGACTAGAGGAAGATACGCAGTATTTT.

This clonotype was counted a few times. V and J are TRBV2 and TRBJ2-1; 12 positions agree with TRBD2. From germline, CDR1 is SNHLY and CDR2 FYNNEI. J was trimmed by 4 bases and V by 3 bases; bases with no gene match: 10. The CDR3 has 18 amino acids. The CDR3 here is CASSEVLAGGPGYNEQFF. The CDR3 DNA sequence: TGTGCCAGCAGTGAGGTCCTAGCGGGAGGGCCGGGGTACAATGAGCAGTTCTTC.